This TCR beta chain was recorded in a study of T cell responses to AZD1222 COVID-19 vaccine. Here immunoSEQ multiplex PCR was the method, and the copy in TCRdb shows in-frame clones only, minus some. The sample has 180,000 or so clones, around 89% seen once. The study's findings and limits: Only five or six AZD1222 recipients were seropositive at baseline.

This clone appeared a few times. The antigen is undetermined. This CDR3 comprises 11 residues. The germline V and J ends were trimmed by 10 bases and 8 bases, with 11 bases remaining between them. Germline V gives CDR1 MGHDK, CDR2 SYGVNS. Sequencing was performed on peripheral blood, taken 28 days after the second dose of the MenACWY control vaccine. J is TRBJ2-2 and V is TRBV25-1; no reliable D call. The clonotype comes from an adult who received the MenACWY meningococcal vaccine as a control. The CDR3 here is CATSVYGELFF. CDR3 DNA sequence: TGTGCCACCTCCGTGTATGGGGAGCTGTTTTTT. The full variable domain, completed using reference TRBV25-1 and TRBJ2-2, is EADIYQTPRYLVIGTGKKITLECSQTMGHDKMYWYQQDPGMELHLIHYSYGVNSTEKGDLSSESTVSRIRTEHFPLTLESARPSHTSQYLCATSVYGELFFGEGSRLTVL.